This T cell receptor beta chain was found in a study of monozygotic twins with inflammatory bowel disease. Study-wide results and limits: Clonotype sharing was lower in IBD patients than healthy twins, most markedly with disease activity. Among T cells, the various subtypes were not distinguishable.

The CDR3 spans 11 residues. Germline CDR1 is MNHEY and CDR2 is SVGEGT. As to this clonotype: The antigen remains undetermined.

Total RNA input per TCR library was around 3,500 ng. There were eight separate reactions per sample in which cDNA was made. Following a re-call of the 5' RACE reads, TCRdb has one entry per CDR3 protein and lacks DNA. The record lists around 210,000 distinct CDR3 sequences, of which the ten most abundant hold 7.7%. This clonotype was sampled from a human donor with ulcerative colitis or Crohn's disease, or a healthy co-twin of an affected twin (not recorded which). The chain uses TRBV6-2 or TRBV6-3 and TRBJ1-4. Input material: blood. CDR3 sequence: CASSYFEKLFF.